This TCR beta chain was identified in a study of shared clonotypes between healthy human individuals. Study observations and caveats: It was observed that roughly 5.1% of naive CD4 clonotypes were shared across a handful of donors.

Note on this clone: The antigen remains undetermined.

Assay used: immunoSEQ multiplex PCR; TCRdb lists only in-frame clones, some missing. The sample gives a few hundred thousand clones, almost 97% of which show up once; less than 0.065% is in the top ten. Germline CDR1 reads LNHDA; CDR2 reads SQIVND (reference sequence). Trimming cost V 6 bases and J 5 bases; bases outside gene matches: 13. The CDR3 has 16 amino acids. The sequencing sample was made of naive CD4+ T cells sorted from blood. The subset is: CD45RA+ positively selected. The receptor's source is a woman aged 30 to 39 in good health. V is TRBV19 and J is TRBJ2-3, with 8 nucleotides matching TRBD1. The CDR3 reads CASSRGQGRVLDTQYF. The CDR3 nucleotides read TGTGCCAGTAGCCGTGGACAGGGAAGAGTGCTAGATACGCAGTATTTT.